The entry below gives a single T cell receptor beta chain sequence along with its context. Its antigen is undetermined. This entry comes from a study of CD8 T cells in Susac syndrome. Whole-study results and caveats: Acknowledgment was made by the study that its TCR sequencing and HLA analysis involved a relatively small number of individuals.

It was with random hexamers that roughly 0.45 to 1 ug RNA was reverse transcribed. TCRdb reprocessed the immunoSEQ multiplex PCR reads via MiXCR and lists one record per CDR3 protein. The sample carries just over 150,000 distinct CDR3 sequences, roughly 96% recorded once. Germline-derived CDR1 and CDR2 are SQVTM and ANQGSEA. This CDR3 spans 15 amino acids. Trimming cost V 4 bases and J 7 bases; bases outside gene matches: 12. What was sequenced was CD8+ T cells from PBMCs. This TCR was sampled from a human donor with multiple sclerosis. The chain carries TRBV29-1 and TRBJ2-2; 7 bases map to TRBD1. CDR3 nucleotide sequence: TGCAGCGTTGCCCCCGAGGGGGCGCATATCGGGGAGCTGTTTTTT. It codes for CSVAPEGAHIGELFF.